The 16 T cell receptor beta chains in this list originate from one sample, sequenced in a study of early T cells in non-severe SARS-CoV-2 infection. TCRdb processed the 5' RACE reads anew with MiXCR; each CDR3 protein has one entry. The data show 80,000 or so distinct CDR3 sequences, around 5.6% seen once. Material: whole blood. These receptors all come from an adult who was a healthcare worker with PCR-confirmed SARS-CoV-2 infection or an uninfected control (not recorded which).

This clonotype was seen repeatedly, ten times or more. V gene TRBV5-4 combines with J gene TRBJ2-3; 11 positions match TRBD2. Trimming took 5 bases from V and 5 from J; bases not matched to a gene: 10. The CDR3 contains 16 residues. CDR1 SGHNT and CDR2 YYREEE come from the germline V gene (reference sequence). CDR3 residues: CASSTTGLAAEDTQYF. Here the CDR3 DNA reads TGTGCCAGCAGTACAACGGGACTAGCGGCGGAAGATACGCAGTATTTT.

Written as DNA, the CDR3 is TGCGCCAGCAGCTTCCAAGGTGGGCCTTTGAACACTGAAGCTTTCTTT. Translating it yields CASSFQGGPLNTEAFF. This rearrangement joins TRBV5-1 to TRBJ1-1; D is ambiguous. Germline V gene sequence: CDR1 SGHRS, CDR2 YFSETQ. CDR3 length: 16 amino acids. Trimming cost V 2 bases and J 0 bases, with 14 bases left between them.

This clonotype was seen ten or more times. The V call is TRBV6-5, the J call TRBJ1-2, with D uncertain. The CDR3 spans 13 residues. Trimming cost V 5 bases and J 3 bases, with 10 bases left between them. The V gene's germline CDR1 is MNHEY and CDR2 SVGAGI. The CDR3 DNA follows: TGTGCCAGCAGTAAGGGAGCTGACTATGGCTACACCTTC. This gives the protein CASSKGADYGYTF.

This rearrangement joins TRBV21-1 to TRBJ2-5. TRBV21-1 is a listed pseudogene. This CDR3 has 14 amino acids. CDR3 in DNA: TGTGCCAGCAGCAAAGCGCGGCAGGAAGAGACCCAGTACTTC. The encoded protein is CASSKARQEETQYF.

The V gene is TRBV12-3 or TRBV12-4, the J gene TRBJ1-2; weak D call: TRBD1 (6 bases). The V end was cut by 6 bases, the J end by 1 base, with 15 bases between. The CDR3 has 15 amino acids. CDR3 in DNA: TGTGCCAGCAGGCCGAACAGGGCTTTTAACTATGGCTACACCTTC. This sequence encodes CASRPNRAFNYGYTF.

This clonotype was detected only a few times. This chain joins TRBV10-2 and TRBJ2-1; D is perhaps TRBD2 (7 bases). Trimming took off 8 bases at V and 7 bases at J, with 18 bases between the two ends. Germline loops: CDR1 WSHSY, CDR2 SAAADI. The CDR3 has 14 residues. The CDR3 coding sequence is TGCGCCAGCGGGCCTGGGGGGGCTGGAAATGAGCAGTTCTTC. Its protein product is CASGPGGAGNEQFF.

As for this clonotype: A much larger clonotype is one base distant, so this may be a read error. The genes are TRBV20-1 and TRBJ2-3; 11 positions agree with TRBD2. Germline CDR1 and CDR2: DFQATT and SNEGSKA (reference sequence). Germline trimming cut 5 bases from V and 0 bases from J; bases unmatched to any gene: 1. The CDR3 is 14 amino acids. Here the CDR3 reads CSAWTSGSTDTQYF. CDR3 coding DNA: TGCAGTGCTTGGACTAGCGGGAGCACAGATACGCAGTATTTT.

The gene calls are TRBV19 and TRBJ2-7; possible D gene TRBD1, 6 bases. The CDR3 runs 13 residues. Looked up from germline, CDR1 is LNHDA and CDR2 is SQIVND (reference sequence). V lost 10 bases, J lost 0 bases, and 13 bases lay in between. The CDR3 is CATQGQNSYEQYF. In nucleotides, the CDR3 is TGTGCCACCCAGGGGCAGAACTCCTACGAGCAGTACTTC. The full variable domain, completed using reference TRBV19 and TRBJ2-7, is DGGITQSPKYLFRKEGQNVTLSCEQNLNHDAMYWYRQDPGQGLRLIYYSQIVNDFQKGDIAEGYSVSREKKESFPLTVTSAQKNPTAFYLCATQGQNSYEQYFGPGTRLTVT.

This clonotype was counted ten times or more. The rearrangement joins TRBV6-2 or TRBV6-3 to TRBJ2-2; D is unresolved. The V gene's germline CDR1 is MNHEY and CDR2 SVGEGT. This CDR3 comprises 13 residues. V was clipped by 2 bases and J by 6 bases, with 7 bases between them. The CDR3 spells CASSYGIAGELFF. The CDR3 coding sequence is TGTGCCAGCAGTTACGGAATCGCCGGGGAGCTGTTTTTT.

This clonotype has at least ten counts. CDR3 region: CASSLGQGVFQPQHF. For the CDR3, the DNA is TGTGCCAGCAGCTTGGGACAGGGGGTGTTTCAGCCCCAGCATTTT. V is TRBV5-6 and J is TRBJ1-5; 9 nucleotides line up with TRBD1. V lost 0 bases to trimming and J lost 6 bases; unmatched junction nucleotides: 4. This CDR3 has 15 residues. Germline V gives CDR1 SGHDT, CDR2 YYEEEE. The variable domain in full, completed from reference TRBV5-6 and TRBJ1-5, reads DAGVTQSPTHLIKTRGQQVTLRCSPKSGHDTVSWYQQALGQGPQFIFQYYEEEERQRGNFPDRFSGHQFPNYSSELNVNALLLGDSALYLCASSLGQGVFQPQHFGDGTRLSIL.

This clonotype was recorded a few times. The rearrangement links TRBV6-5 to TRBJ2-1; TRBD2 aligns across 7 bases. V lost 7 bases and J lost 5; bases outside the gene matches: 8. Germline-derived CDR1 and CDR2 are MNHEY and SVGAGI. The CDR3 totals 14 residues. The CDR3 DNA reads as TGTGCCAGCAACGAGGGAGGGCGGCACAATGAGCAGTTCTTC. Encoded protein: CASNEGGRHNEQFF.

V and J are TRBV7-2 and TRBJ2-1, with 10 bases aligning to TRBD2. With V trimmed by 1 base and J by 6 bases, 9 bases remained unmatched. The CDR3 runs to 17 residues. Germline values: CDR1 SGHTA, CDR2 FQGNSA. CDR3: CASSLGSGTSVANEQFF. In DNA form, the CDR3 reads TGTGCCAGCAGCTTAGGGTCCGGGACTAGCGTAGCCAATGAGCAGTTCTTC.

This clonotype was observed a few times. The chain recombines TRBV4-3 with TRBJ2-7; TRBD2 matches at 7 bases. The CDR3 is 15 residues long. Trimming at V came to 2 bases and at J to 3 bases, leaving 7 bases not matched to a gene. The germline V gene has CDR1 LGHNA and CDR2 YSLEER. CDR3 sequence: CASSQRLAVGYEQYF. The CDR3 DNA follows: TGCGCCAGCAGCCAAAGACTAGCTGTCGGCTACGAGCAGTACTTC.

This clonotype has a count of ten or more. The chain uses TRBV20-1 and TRBJ2-3, with D hard to call. Per the germline V gene, CDR1 is DFQATT and CDR2 is SNEGSKA (reference sequence). CDR3 length equals 16 residues. Trimming pared 2 bases from V and 0 bases from J, leaving 15 bases between. The CDR3 protein is CSARRSRPPSTDTQYF. The CDR3 nucleotides are TGCAGTGCTAGAAGATCACGGCCTCCTAGCACAGATACGCAGTATTTT.

This clonotype has more than one count but fewer than ten. This sequence joins TRBV20-1 and TRBJ2-5; 10 bases fit TRBD1. Germline values: CDR1 DFQATT, CDR2 SNEGSKA (reference sequence). This CDR3 spans 16 amino acids. J gave up 5 bases and V 7 bases, and 16 bases lay outside the gene matches. CDR3 region: CSGDKVRTGGWETQYF. The CDR3 DNA reads as TGCAGTGGGGATAAAGTCCGGACAGGGGGTTGGGAGACCCAGTACTTC.

This clonotype appeared a few times. The CDR3 DNA reads as TGCGCCAGCAGCTTGATGCTAGCGGGAGGGACCGGGGAGCTGTTTTTT. This gives the protein CASSLMLAGGTGELFF. This chain uses TRBV5-1 with TRBJ2-2, with TRBD2 matching 12 bases. With V trimmed by 1 base and J by 5 bases, 3 bases remained unmatched. Germline V gives CDR1 SGHRS, CDR2 YFSETQ. The CDR3 contains 16 residues. The whole variable domain, remainder taken from reference TRBV5-1 and TRBJ2-2, is KAGVTQTPRYLIKTRGQQVTLSCSPISGHRSVSWYQQTPGQGLQFLFEYFSETQRNKGNFPGRFSGRQFSNSRSEMNVSTLELGDSALYLCASSLMLAGGTGELFFGEGSRLTVL.